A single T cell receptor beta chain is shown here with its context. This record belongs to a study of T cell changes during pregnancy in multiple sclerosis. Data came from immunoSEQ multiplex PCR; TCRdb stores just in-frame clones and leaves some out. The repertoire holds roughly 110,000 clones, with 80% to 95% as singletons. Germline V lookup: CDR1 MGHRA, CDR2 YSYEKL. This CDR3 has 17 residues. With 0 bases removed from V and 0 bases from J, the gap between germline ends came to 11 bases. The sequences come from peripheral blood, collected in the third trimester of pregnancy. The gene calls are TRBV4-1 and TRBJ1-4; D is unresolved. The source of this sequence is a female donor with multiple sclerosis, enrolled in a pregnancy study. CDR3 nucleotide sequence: TGCGCCAGCAGCCAAGATCCTCCCAGTGCAACTAATGAAAAACTGTTTTTT. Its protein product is CASSQDPPSATNEKLFF.